Below, 19 T cell receptor beta chains from the same sample are listed, as sequenced in a study of naive and memory T cell subsets. Both TRBC1 and TRBC2 were covered by a beta constant-region primer of two equimolar oligonucleotides. TCRdb re-derived calls from the UMI-ligation and nested PCR reads in MiXCR, one entry per CDR3 protein. The table records tens of thousands of distinct CDR3 sequences, over 10% of them present only once. Input material: central memory CD4+ T cells from blood. The receptor source for this set is a human donor in good health.

The V gene is TRBV5-6, the J gene TRBJ2-7; D not certain. V was trimmed by 4 bases and J by 6 bases, leaving 8 bases between them. This CDR3 has 11 residues. Germline lookup yields CDR1 SGHDT and CDR2 YYEEEE. CDR3 protein: CASSQGFEQYF. In nucleotides, the CDR3 is TGTGCCAGCAGCCAAGGGTTCGAGCAGTACTTC.

This clonotype was observed a few times. The chain combines TRBV20-1 with TRBJ2-7; TRBD1 matches at 7 bases. Unmatched junction bases numbered 10, after V lost 3 bases and J lost 2 bases. CDR1 and CDR2 from the germline V gene are DFQATT and SNEGSKA (reference sequence). This CDR3 has 15 amino acids. In DNA, the CDR3 is TGCAGTGCTAGTTTTGGGACAGCAACCACCTACGAGCAGTACTTC. Protein product: CSASFGTATTYEQYF.

The V call is TRBV7-9, the J call TRBJ1-1; D might be TRBD1 (6 bases). With 6 bases removed from V and 10 bases from J, the gap between germline ends came to 15 bases. CDR3 length: 12 residues. The germline CDR1 and CDR2 sequences are SEHNR and FQNEAQ (reference sequence). This chain's CDR3 is CASSLTGARAFF. The CDR3 DNA is TGTGCCAGCAGTTTGACGGGGGCCCGAGCTTTCTTT.

This clonotype was recorded a few times. The rearrangement links TRBV3-1 to TRBJ1-1; the D is unclear. CDR1 is LGHDT and CDR2 is YNNKEL in the germline V gene (reference sequence). The CDR3 spans 13 residues. V lost 1 base and J 4 bases, leaving 7 bases between the germline ends. CDR3 DNA sequence: TGTGCCAGCAGCCAAGTCGACATCACTGAAGCTTTCTTT. Encoded protein: CASSQVDITEAFF.

This clonotype was recorded at least ten times. The CDR3, as DNA: TGCAGTGCCCCGACGGAGAACACCGGGGAGCTGTTTTTT. This codes for CSAPTENTGELFF. The chain carries TRBV20-1 and TRBJ2-2; no reliable D call. Germline V gives CDR1 DFQATT, CDR2 SNEGSKA (reference sequence). The CDR3 length is 13 residues. V was shortened by 6 bases and J by 1 base, with 9 bases between the two germline ends.

Ten or more counts support this clonotype. This chain's CDR3 is CSGRTDTEAFF. The CDR3 nucleotides are TGCAGCGGTCGGACAGACACTGAAGCTTTCTTT. The gene calls are TRBV29-1 and TRBJ1-1; weak D call: TRBD1 (6 bases). This CDR3 spans 11 amino acids. The V end was cut by 7 bases, the J end by 3 bases, with 9 bases between. Germline loops: CDR1 SQVTM, CDR2 ANQGSEA.

This clonotype was observed a handful of times. V usage is TRBV15 and J usage is TRBJ1-5; D is undetermined. This CDR3 is built from 13 residues. Trimming removed 1 base at V and 6 bases at J, with 7 bases between. CDR1 and CDR2 from the germline V gene are LNHNV and YYDKDF (reference sequence). The CDR3 DNA reads TGTGCCACCAGCAGAGGGTCCGGTCAGCCCCAGCATTTT. As protein: CATSRGSGQPQHF.

The CDR3, as DNA: TGCGCCAGCAGCCGGGGGACAGGGATCACTGAAGCTTTCTTT. Its protein is CASSRGTGITEAFF. The chain is built from TRBV4-1 and TRBJ1-1; TRBD1 matches 9 bases. The CDR3 is 14 amino acids. CDR1 is MGHRA and CDR2 is YSYEKL in the germline V gene. The junction had 4 bases not matched to a gene; V was cut back by 4 bases and J by 4 bases.

V gene TRBV19 combines with J gene TRBJ2-1; TRBD1 aligns across 9 bases. The CDR3 is 15 residues long. V gave up 5 bases and J gave up 2 bases; unmatched junction bases: 4. CDR1 LNHDA and CDR2 SQIVND come from the germline V gene (reference sequence). CDR3 residues: CASSGTGGPYNEQFF. In DNA, the CDR3 is TGTGCCAGTAGTGGAACAGGGGGCCCCTACAATGAGCAGTTCTTC. Full variable domain (missing parts from reference TRBV19 and TRBJ2-1): DGGITQSPKYLFRKEGQNVTLSCEQNLNHDAMYWYRQDPGQGLRLIYYSQIVNDFQKGDIAEGYSVSREKKESFPLTVTSAQKNPTAFYLCASSGTGGPYNEQFFGPGTRLTVL.

This chain uses TRBV5-1 with TRBJ1-5; D not resolved. Trimming stripped 4 bases from V and 0 bases from J, with 14 bases between. In germline, CDR1 is SGHRS, CDR2 YFSETQ. This CDR3 comprises 16 residues. The CDR3 region is CASSPDSGTSNQPQHF. The CDR3 DNA reads TGCGCCAGCAGCCCGGATAGCGGAACTAGCAATCAGCCCCAGCATTTT. Based on the CDR3 plus reference TRBV5-1 and TRBJ1-5, the full variable domain is KAGVTQTPRYLIKTRGQQVTLSCSPISGHRSVSWYQQTPGQGLQFLFEYFSETQRNKGNFPGRFSGRQFSNSRSEMNVSTLELGDSALYLCASSPDSGTSNQPQHFGDGTRLSIL.

This clonotype was seen repeatedly, ten times or more. The rearrangement links TRBV20-1 to TRBJ2-2; 8 bases are a match to TRBD2. V lost 5 bases and J lost 3; bases outside the gene matches: 8. The CDR3 is 15 amino acids. Per the germline V gene, CDR1 is DFQATT and CDR2 is SNEGSKA (reference sequence). Here the CDR3 reads CSALIAGRDTGELFF. CDR3 DNA: TGCAGTGCTCTTATAGCGGGAAGGGACACCGGGGAGCTGTTTTTT.

This clonotype occurred a few times. The chain couples TRBV7-2 to TRBJ1-1; possible D gene TRBD1, 6 bases. CDR3 size: 18 residues. Trimming shortened V by 5 bases and J by 2 bases, and 24 bases separated the two germline ends. Germline V CDR1 and CDR2: SGHTA, FQGNSA. CDR3 in DNA: TGTGCCAGCAGCAATGTGCTTAGGGGGGAACTGAGCAACACTGAAGCTTTCTTT. As protein: CASSNVLRGELSNTEAFF.

This clonotype has ten or more counts. V and J are TRBV20-1 and TRBJ2-7, with D perhaps assigned TRBD1 or TRBD2 (5 bases each). Germline values: CDR1 DFQATT, CDR2 SNEGSKA (reference sequence). This CDR3 region has 12 residues. Trimming took 3 bases from V and 1 from J, leaving 7 bases between them. The CDR3 loop reads CSASGTSYEQYF. The DNA of the CDR3 is TGCAGTGCTAGCGGGACGTCCTACGAGCAGTACTTC.

This clonotype was counted at least ten times. The V call is TRBV5-1, the J call TRBJ2-2; no reliable D call. V was shortened by 0 bases and J by 3 bases, with 6 bases between the two germline ends. CDR3 size: 14 residues. Looked up from germline, CDR1 is SGHRS and CDR2 is YFSETQ. The CDR3, as DNA: TGCGCCAGCAGCTTGGGTGGAGACACCGGGGAGCTGTTTTTT. Amino acid sequence: CASSLGGDTGELFF.

This clonotype came up many times. The genes are TRBV29-1 and TRBJ2-5, with 11 nucleotides matching TRBD1. The CDR3 contains 15 residues. The V and J ends lost 6 bases and 4 bases, in that order; junction bases with no gene match: 10. Germline V lookup: CDR1 SQVTM, CDR2 ANQGSEA. The CDR3 DNA sequence: TGCAGCGTGGGATGGACAGGGGGCCGGGGAGAGACCCAGTACTTC. Protein sequence: CSVGWTGGRGETQYF.

This clonotype was counted a few times. The chain has TRBV25-1 and TRBJ1-2, with D possibly TRBD1 on 6 matching bases. The CDR3 length is 16 residues. Trimming cost V 2 bases and J 0 bases, with 13 bases left between them. Germline V gene sequence: CDR1 MGHDK, CDR2 SYGVNS. The CDR3: CASSEGGAVANYGYTF. CDR3 DNA sequence: TGTGCCAGCAGTGAAGGGGGGGCAGTCGCTAACTATGGCTACACCTTC.

The V call is TRBV28, the J call TRBJ1-2; the D gene is possibly TRBD1 (5 bases). Germline V CDR1 and CDR2: MDHEN, SYDVKM. V was cut by 8 bases and J by 2 bases, with 12 bases left in between. The CDR3 totals 13 residues. CDR3 in amino acids: CASEIGDNYGYTF. The DNA of the CDR3 is TGTGCCAGCGAGATCGGGGACAACTATGGCTACACCTTC.

The chain has TRBV6-1 and TRBJ2-7; tentatively, D is TRBD1 (5 bases). In germline, CDR1 is MNHNS, CDR2 SASEGT. This CDR3 region has 15 residues. V lost 2 bases and J 0 bases, leaving 11 bases between the germline ends. The CDR3 loop is CASSEKGSISYEQYF. The DNA of the CDR3 is TGTGCCAGCAGTGAAAAGGGGTCCATCTCCTACGAGCAGTACTTC.

This clonotype has more than one count but fewer than ten. The genes are TRBV5-1 and TRBJ2-3, with D maybe TRBD2 (6 bases). The CDR3 extends over 14 amino acids. Trimming pared 5 bases from V and 2 bases from J, leaving 12 bases between. CDR1 and CDR2 from the germline V gene are SGHRS and YFSETQ. The CDR3, as DNA: TGCGCCAGCAGGCGGGCTAGCGCCACAGATACGCAGTATTTT. Its protein product is CASRRASATDTQYF. The entire variable domain, with the rest obtained from reference TRBV5-1 and TRBJ2-3, is as follows: KAGVTQTPRYLIKTRGQQVTLSCSPISGHRSVSWYQQTPGQGLQFLFEYFSETQRNKGNFPGRFSGRQFSNSRSEMNVSTLELGDSALYLCASRRASATDTQYFGPGTRLTVL.